Presented here are 20 T cell receptor beta chains from one specimen sequenced in a study of cytomegalovirus exposure and HLA in healthy donors. In the PCR, 60 Vbeta and 13 Jbeta primers were used. Clones were sequenced by immunoSEQ multiplex PCR, and TCRdb holds only the in-frame ones, with some missing. The sample has about 140,000 clones, approximately 84% seen once. Sample: PBMCs. The origin of the receptors is a woman aged 40-49 years in good health and CMV-seronegative.

The chain joins TRBV5-1 to TRBJ2-1; 14 bases map to TRBD2. The CDR3 is 15 amino acids. The germline gives CDR1 SGHRS, CDR2 YFSETQ. Unmatched junction bases numbered 6, after V lost 5 bases and J lost 8 bases. This CDR3 is CASRRLAGGPDEQFF. DNA for the CDR3: TGCGCCAGCAGACGACTAGCGGGAGGGCCAGATGAGCAGTTCTTC.

V gene TRBV5-6 combines with J gene TRBJ2-3; 8 nucleotides align to TRBD2. Germline values: CDR1 SGHDT, CDR2 YYEEEE. V lost 5 bases and J lost 1; bases outside the gene matches: 6. The CDR3 has 15 residues. Here the CDR3 DNA reads TGTGCCAGCAGAGAGGGGACTAGACGCACAGATACGCAGTATTTT. It specifies CASREGTRRTDTQYF. Full variable domain (rest looked up from reference TRBV5-6 and TRBJ2-3): DAGVTQSPTHLIKTRGQQVTLRCSPKSGHDTVSWYQQALGQGPQFIFQYYEEEERQRGNFPDRFSGHQFPNYSSELNVNALLLGDSALYLCASREGTRRTDTQYFGPGTRLTVL.

The chain carries TRBV28 and TRBJ2-7, with TRBD2 matching 13 bases. CDR1 and CDR2 (germline): MDHEN, SYDVKM. The CDR3 has 13 residues. The V segment lost 10 bases and the J segment 6 bases; nucleotides outside the gene matches: 6. CDR3 DNA: TGTGCCATCCAGACTAGCGGGAGGTCCGAGCAGTACTTC. Translating gives CAIQTSGRSEQYF.

The chain employs TRBV7-2 and TRBJ1-5; perhaps TRBD1 as D (6 bases). V dropped 5 bases and J dropped 0 bases, with 11 bases sitting between them. The germline V gene encodes CDR1 SGHTA and CDR2 FQGNSA. This CDR3 contains 15 residues. DNA for the CDR3: TGTGCCAGCAGCCGGACAGCTTATAGCAATCAGCCCCAGCATTTT. It encodes CASSRTAYSNQPQHF.

The rearrangement uses TRBV9 and TRBJ2-7; 7 nucleotides agree with TRBD1. CDR3 size: 16 residues. Germline V gene data show CDR1 as SGDLS and CDR2 as YYNGEE. V gave up 4 bases and J gave up 7 bases; unmatched junction bases: 17. The CDR3 spells CASSPQSRGRVGEQYF. The CDR3 DNA reads TGTGCCAGCAGCCCCCAGTCGAGGGGGCGTGTTGGGGAGCAGTACTTC.

The V call is TRBV27, the J call TRBJ2-1; 8 positions match TRBD1. The V segment lost 2 bases and the J segment 4 bases; nucleotides outside the gene matches: 4. Germline-derived CDR1 and CDR2 are MNHEY and SMNVEV (reference sequence). This CDR3 spans 15 amino acids. The CDR3 loop reads CASSLGQGYYNEQFF. DNA of the CDR3: TGTGCCAGCAGTTTAGGACAGGGATATTACAATGAGCAGTTCTTC.

The chain joins TRBV27 to TRBJ2-5, with a tentative D call TRBD1 (5 bases). The CDR3 has 12 amino acids. Deletions cut 2 bases from V and 6 bases from J, with 7 bases between. The germline V gene has CDR1 MNHEY and CDR2 SMNVEV (reference sequence). The DNA of the CDR3 is TGTGCCAGCAGTTTAAGGGGAAAGACCCAGTACTTC. Its protein product is CASSLRGKTQYF.

The chain links TRBV19 to TRBJ1-2; D is ambiguous. Germline-derived CDR1 and CDR2 are LNHDA and SQIVND (reference sequence). Trimming pared 10 bases from V and 4 bases from J, leaving 16 bases between. The CDR3 loop spans 13 amino acids. The CDR3 loop is CATTRGPGYGYTF. CDR3 DNA sequence: TGTGCCACCACACGGGGTCCTGGCTATGGCTACACCTTC.

Points on this clone: This sample also contains other DNA sequences that code for the same CDR3. This chain uses TRBV12-2 with TRBJ1-4. TRBV12-2 is a pseudogene. The CDR3 loop spans 14 amino acids. CDR3 DNA sequence: TGTGCAAGTCGCTTACGAGGAAAAGGTGAAAAACTGTTTTTT. Encoded protein: CASRLRGKGEKLFF.

This clone was recorded only once. J is TRBJ2-7 and V is TRBV4-3; D possibly corresponds to TRBD2 (6 bases). V was pared by 0 bases and J by 4 bases, with 10 bases between. Germline-derived CDR1 and CDR2 are LGHNA and YSLEER. The CDR3 has 14 residues. In DNA form, the CDR3 reads TGCGCCAGCAGCCAAGAACTAGGGAGGTACGAGCAGTACTTC. Translation gives CASSQELGRYEQYF.

The rearrangement links TRBV9 to TRBJ2-7; 9 bases match TRBD1. The CDR3 runs 16 residues. Germline V gene sequence: CDR1 SGDLS, CDR2 YYNGEE. Germline trimming cut 4 bases from V and 5 bases from J; bases unmatched to any gene: 13. The CDR3 DNA reads as TGTGCCAGCAGCTCTTCTGGACAGGGGCTATTGCACGAGCAGTACTTC. It codes for CASSSSGQGLLHEQYF.

This clone was seen a single time. The chain employs TRBV18 and TRBJ2-3; D might be TRBD2 (6 bases). The germline V gene has CDR1 KGHSH and CDR2 LQKENI. V shed 3 bases and J shed 0 bases, with 13 bases lying between them. CDR3 length: 16 residues. The CDR3 protein is CASSPMGGRSTDTQYF. For the CDR3, the DNA is TGTGCCAGCTCACCTATGGGGGGAAGGAGCACAGATACGCAGTATTTT. The complete variable domain, with remaining parts taken from reference TRBV18 and TRBJ2-3, reads NAGVMQNPRHLVRRRGQEARLRCSPMKGHSHVYWYRQLPEEGLKFMVYLQKENIIDESGMPKERFSAEFPKEGPSILRIQQVVRGDSAAYFCASSPMGGRSTDTQYFGPGTRLTVL.

The chain joins TRBV4-2 to TRBJ2-7, with 14 bases lining up with TRBD2. The CDR3 has 18 amino acids. J gave up 2 bases and V 5 bases, and 11 bases lay outside the gene matches. CDR1 LGHNA and CDR2 YNFKEQ come from the germline V gene. The CDR3 bases are TGTGCCAGCAGCGAAGGACTAGCGGGAGGTGGGAAGACCTACGAGCAGTACTTC. Protein: CASSEGLAGGGKTYEQYF.

This chain connects TRBV11-3 to TRBJ1-3; weak D call: TRBD1 (5 bases). CDR1 and CDR2 from the germline V gene are SGHNT and YENEEA. Deletions cut 4 bases from V and 11 bases from J, with 12 bases between. There are 12 residues in the CDR3. The CDR3: CASSYGGGPIYF. The CDR3 DNA reads TGTGCCAGCAGCTACGGGGGAGGGCCCATATATTTT.

This clone has only one observation. V and J are TRBV7-8 and TRBJ1-1, with TRBD1 as a possible D gene (5 bases). The CDR3 runs 13 residues. V lost 6 bases and J lost 1, with 9 bases in between. The germline V gene encodes CDR1 SGHVS and CDR2 FQNEAQ. CDR3 bases: TGTGCCAGCAGACAACAGGAGAACACTGAAGCTTTCTTT. This codes for CASRQQENTEAFF.

The chain uses TRBV11-3 and TRBJ2-5; the D gene is possibly TRBD2 (7 bases). The ends were cut back, 5 bases at V and 5 bases at J, with 21 bases in the middle. Germline CDR1 SGHNT, CDR2 YENEEA. The CDR3 spans 16 residues. The CDR3 nucleotides read TGTGCCAGCAGCCCTAGGGGGGGAGATGAGGGGGAGACCCAGTACTTC. It codes for CASSPRGGDEGETQYF.

This clone was found once. The chain links TRBV11-2 to TRBJ2-7, with a weak D call TRBD1 (6 bases). The CDR3 has 15 amino acids. Trimming removed 0 bases from V and 8 bases from J, with 17 bases in between. Germline loops: CDR1 SGHAT, CDR2 FQNNGV. The CDR3, as DNA: TGTGCCAGCAGCTTAGACGGGACAACTTACGACAAGCAGTACTTC. It encodes CASSLDGTTYDKQYF.

The CDR3 DNA sequence: TGCGCCAGCAGCCCGGGACTAGCGTTTATGGAGACCCAGTACTTC. Protein sequence: CASSPGLAFMETQYF. The rearrangement links TRBV5-1 to TRBJ2-5, with 10 bases fitting TRBD2. Germline V gene sequence: CDR1 SGHRS, CDR2 YFSETQ. The V segment lost 4 bases and the J segment 5 bases; nucleotides outside the gene matches: 8. CDR3 length: 15 residues.

J is TRBJ1-5 and V is TRBV28; D uncertain. This CDR3 has 12 amino acids. Germline V gives CDR1 MDHEN, CDR2 SYDVKM. The V and J ends lost 5 bases and 6 bases respectively, with 8 bases between them. This chain's CDR3 is CASSLAGQPQHF. The DNA of the CDR3 is TGTGCCAGCAGTCTAGCGGGTCAGCCCCAGCATTTT.

V gene TRBV28 combines with J gene TRBJ2-3, with 9 bases identical to TRBD2. The trim removed 3 bases at V and 9 bases at J, leaving 7 bases unmatched. The CDR3 is 14 residues long. Germline CDR1 MDHEN, CDR2 SYDVKM. The CDR3 DNA reads TGTGCCAGCAGTTTCTCGCTAGCGGGATACACGCAGTATTTT. Protein: CASSFSLAGYTQYF. The whole variable domain, remainder taken from reference TRBV28 and TRBJ2-3, is DVKVTQSSRYLVKRTGEKVFLECVQDMDHENMFWYRQDPGLGLRLIYFSYDVKMKEKGDIPEGYSVSREKKERFSLILESASTNQTSMYLCASSFSLAGYTQYFGPGTRLTVL.